This record concerns one TCR beta chain sequence. Antigen unknown. This record comes from a study of PD-1 blockade in classical Hodgkin lymphoma. Notes on the study in general: According to reports, newly diagnosed patients had lower baseline TCR diversity than healthy donors, and relapsed/refractory patients had lower baseline TCR diversity still.

The V and J ends lost 2 bases and 0 bases, in that order; junction bases with no gene match: 3. The CDR3 contains 16 residues. CDR1 SGHRS and CDR2 YFSETQ come from the germline V gene. Generated by immunoSEQ multiplex PCR, the TCRdb table keeps only in-frame clones and is missing some. The sample records 15,000 to 20,000 clones, around 79% being singletons. Exposure to brentuximab vedotin varied, and each patient had relapsed following autologous stem cell transplantation. The rearrangement links TRBV5-1 to TRBJ2-2, with 8 bases matching TRBD1. The receptor comes from a human donor with classical Hodgkin lymphoma. This sample comprised peripheral blood mononuclear cells (PBMCs), obtained before the second cycle of nivolumab. CDR3 bases: TGCGCCAGCAGCTTCAGACAGGGGCCGAACACCGGGGAGCTGTTTTTT. Translation: CASSFRQGPNTGELFF.